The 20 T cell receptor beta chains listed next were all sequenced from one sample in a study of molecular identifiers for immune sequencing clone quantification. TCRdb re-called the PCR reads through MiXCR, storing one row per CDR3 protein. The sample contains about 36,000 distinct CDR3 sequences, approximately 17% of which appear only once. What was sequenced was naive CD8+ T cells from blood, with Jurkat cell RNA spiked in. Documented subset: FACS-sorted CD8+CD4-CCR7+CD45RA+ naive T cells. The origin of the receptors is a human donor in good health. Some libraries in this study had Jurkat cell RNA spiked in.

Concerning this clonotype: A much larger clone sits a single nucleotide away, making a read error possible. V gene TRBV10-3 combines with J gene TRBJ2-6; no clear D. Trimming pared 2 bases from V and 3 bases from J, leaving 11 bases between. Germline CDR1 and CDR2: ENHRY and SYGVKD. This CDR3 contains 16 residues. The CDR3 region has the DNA TGTGCCATCAGTGAGGAAGACACGCATGGGGCCAACGTCCTGACTTTC. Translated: CAISEEDTHGANVLTF.

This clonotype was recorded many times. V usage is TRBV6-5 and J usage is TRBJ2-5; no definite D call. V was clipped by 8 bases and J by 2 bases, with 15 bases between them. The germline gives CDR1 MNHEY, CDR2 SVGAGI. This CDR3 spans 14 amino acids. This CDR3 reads CASGSLYAQETQYF. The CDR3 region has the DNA TGTGCCAGCGGTTCCCTGTACGCGCAAGAGACCCAGTACTTC.

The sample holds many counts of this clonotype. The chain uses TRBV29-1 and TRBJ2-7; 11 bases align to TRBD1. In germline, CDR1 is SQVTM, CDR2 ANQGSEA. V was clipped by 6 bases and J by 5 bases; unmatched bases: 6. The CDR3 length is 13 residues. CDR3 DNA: TGCAGCGTGCGGGACAGGGGGGCCCACGAGCAGTACTTC. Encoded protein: CSVRDRGAHEQYF.

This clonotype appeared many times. The CDR3 spells CASSYLGEADYTF. The CDR3 bases are TGTGCCAGCAGTTACTTGGGCGAAGCGGACTACACCTTC. This chain connects TRBV6-5 to TRBJ1-2; D is undetermined. Germline lookup yields CDR1 MNHEY and CDR2 SVGAGI. Trimming stripped 1 base from V and 10 bases from J, with 13 bases between. The length of the CDR3 is 13 residues.

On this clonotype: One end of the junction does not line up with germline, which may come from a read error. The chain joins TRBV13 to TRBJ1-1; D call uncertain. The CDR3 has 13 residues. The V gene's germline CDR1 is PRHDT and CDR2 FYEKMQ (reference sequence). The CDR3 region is CASSYTMNTEAFF. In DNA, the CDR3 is TGTGCCAGCAGCTACACCATGAACACCGAAGCTTTCTTT.

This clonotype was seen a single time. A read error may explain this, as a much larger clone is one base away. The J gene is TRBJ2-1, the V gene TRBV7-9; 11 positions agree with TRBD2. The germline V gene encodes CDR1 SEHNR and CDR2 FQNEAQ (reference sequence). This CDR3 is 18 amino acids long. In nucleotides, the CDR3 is TGTGCCAACAGCTTAGGGTGGTCCAGCGGGACTAGCGGCCTCCGGCAGTTCTTC. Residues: CANSLGWSSGTSGLRQFF.

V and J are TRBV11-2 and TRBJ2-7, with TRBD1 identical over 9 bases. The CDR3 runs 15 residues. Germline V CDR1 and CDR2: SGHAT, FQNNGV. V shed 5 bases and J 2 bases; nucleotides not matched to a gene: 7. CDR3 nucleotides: TGTGCCAGCAGCCGCCGGGACAGGGATACCTACGAGCAGTACTTC. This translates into CASSRRDRDTYEQYF.

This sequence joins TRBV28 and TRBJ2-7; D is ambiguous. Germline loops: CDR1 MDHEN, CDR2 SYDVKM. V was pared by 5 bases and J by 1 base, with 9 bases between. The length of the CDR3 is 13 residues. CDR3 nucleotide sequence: TGTGCCAGCAGTCCCACGGTATCCTACGAGCAGTACTTC. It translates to CASSPTVSYEQYF.

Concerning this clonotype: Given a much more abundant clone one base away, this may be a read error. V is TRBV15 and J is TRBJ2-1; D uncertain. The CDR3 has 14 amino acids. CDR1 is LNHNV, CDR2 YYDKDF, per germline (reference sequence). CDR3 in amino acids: CATSGDFGVGEQFF. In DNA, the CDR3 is TGTGCCACCAGCGGAGATTTTGGGGTCGGTGAGCAGTTCTTC.

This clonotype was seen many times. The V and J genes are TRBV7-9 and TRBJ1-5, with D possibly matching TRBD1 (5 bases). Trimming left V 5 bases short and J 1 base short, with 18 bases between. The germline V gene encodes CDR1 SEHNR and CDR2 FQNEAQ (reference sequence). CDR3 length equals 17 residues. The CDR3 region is CASSGSGNRGSNQPQHF. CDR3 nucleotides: TGTGCCAGCAGCGGGAGCGGAAATAGGGGCAGCAATCAGCCCCAGCATTTT.

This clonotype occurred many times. The CDR3: CASSPLESEQFF. The CDR3 coding sequence is TGTGCCAGCAGCCCACTAGAGTCTGAGCAGTTCTTC. This rearrangement joins TRBV7-9 to TRBJ2-1, with D maybe TRBD2 (5 bases). With 5 bases removed from V and 9 bases from J, the gap between germline ends came to 11 bases. Germline-derived CDR1 and CDR2 are SEHNR and FQNEAQ (reference sequence). The CDR3 runs to 12 residues.

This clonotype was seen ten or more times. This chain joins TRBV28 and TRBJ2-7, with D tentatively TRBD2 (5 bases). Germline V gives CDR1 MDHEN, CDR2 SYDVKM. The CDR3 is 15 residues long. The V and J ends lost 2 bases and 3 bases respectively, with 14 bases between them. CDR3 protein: CASSLPIEGRYEQYF. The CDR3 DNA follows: TGTGCCAGCAGTTTACCGATCGAGGGCCGCTACGAGCAGTACTTC.

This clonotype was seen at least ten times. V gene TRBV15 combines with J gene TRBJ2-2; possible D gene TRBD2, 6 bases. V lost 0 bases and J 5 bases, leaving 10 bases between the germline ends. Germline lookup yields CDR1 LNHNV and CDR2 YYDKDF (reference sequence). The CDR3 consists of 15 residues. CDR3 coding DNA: TGTGCCACCAGCAGAGAGCGGCTAGCGACCGGGGAGCTGTTTTTT. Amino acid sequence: CATSRERLATGELFF.

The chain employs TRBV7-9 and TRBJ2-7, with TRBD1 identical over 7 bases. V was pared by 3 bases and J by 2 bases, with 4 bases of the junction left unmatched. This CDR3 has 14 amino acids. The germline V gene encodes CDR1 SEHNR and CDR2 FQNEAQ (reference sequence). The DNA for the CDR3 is TGTGCCAGCAGCTTGAGGGACAGCCCCTACGAGCAGTACTTC. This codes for CASSLRDSPYEQYF.

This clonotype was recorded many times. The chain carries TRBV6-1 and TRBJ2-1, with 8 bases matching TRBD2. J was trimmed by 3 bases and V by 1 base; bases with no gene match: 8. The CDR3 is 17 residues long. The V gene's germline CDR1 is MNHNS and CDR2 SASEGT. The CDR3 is CASSEEPGTSRYNEQFF. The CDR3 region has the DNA TGTGCCAGCAGTGAAGAACCCGGGACTAGTCGCTACAATGAGCAGTTCTTC.

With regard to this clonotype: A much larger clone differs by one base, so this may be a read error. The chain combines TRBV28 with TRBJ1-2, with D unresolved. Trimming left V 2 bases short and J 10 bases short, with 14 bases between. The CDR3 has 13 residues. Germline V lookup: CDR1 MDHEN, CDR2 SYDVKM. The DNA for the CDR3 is TGTGCCAGCAGTTTACGGGTATTTAGGGACTACACCTTC. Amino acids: CASSLRVFRDYTF.

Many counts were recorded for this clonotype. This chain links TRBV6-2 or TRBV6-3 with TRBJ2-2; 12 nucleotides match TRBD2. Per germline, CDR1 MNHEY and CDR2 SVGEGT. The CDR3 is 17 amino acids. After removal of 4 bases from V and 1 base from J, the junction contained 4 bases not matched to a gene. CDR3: CASSFPGLAGNTGELFF. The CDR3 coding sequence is TGTGCCAGCAGTTTCCCGGGACTAGCGGGGAACACCGGGGAGCTGTTTTTT.

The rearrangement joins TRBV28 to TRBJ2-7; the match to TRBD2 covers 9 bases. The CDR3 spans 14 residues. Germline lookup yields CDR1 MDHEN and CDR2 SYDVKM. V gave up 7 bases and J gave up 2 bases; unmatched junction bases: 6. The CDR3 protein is CASTGLAGTYEQYF. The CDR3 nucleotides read TGTGCCAGCACGGGTCTAGCGGGAACCTACGAGCAGTACTTC.

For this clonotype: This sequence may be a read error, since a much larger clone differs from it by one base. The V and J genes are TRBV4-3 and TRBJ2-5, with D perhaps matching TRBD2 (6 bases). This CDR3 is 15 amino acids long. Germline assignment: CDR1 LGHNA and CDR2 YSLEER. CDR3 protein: CTSSQDVGGSETQYF. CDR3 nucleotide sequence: TGCACCAGCAGCCAAGATGTGGGGGGATCGGAGACCCAGTACTTC.

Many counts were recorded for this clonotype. The CDR3 reads CASSALAGYYNEQFF. For the CDR3, the DNA is TGTGCCAGCAGCGCACTAGCGGGGTACTACAATGAGCAGTTCTTC. The V gene is TRBV7-8, the J gene TRBJ2-1, with TRBD2 identical over 10 bases. Germline V gene data show CDR1 as SGHVS and CDR2 as FQNEAQ. V shed 5 bases and J 3 bases; nucleotides not matched to a gene: 4. The CDR3 runs to 15 residues.